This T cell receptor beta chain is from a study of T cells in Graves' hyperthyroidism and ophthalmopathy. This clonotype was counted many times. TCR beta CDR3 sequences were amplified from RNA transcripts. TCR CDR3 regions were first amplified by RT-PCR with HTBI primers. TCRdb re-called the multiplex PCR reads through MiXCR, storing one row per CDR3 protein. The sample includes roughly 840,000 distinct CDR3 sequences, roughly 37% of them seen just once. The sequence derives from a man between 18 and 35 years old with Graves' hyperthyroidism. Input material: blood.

The CDR3 DNA follows: TGTGCCAGCAGCGTATCAGGGGCCACCGGGGAGCTGTTTTTT. This gives the protein CASSVSGATGELFF. The rearrangement uses TRBV9 and TRBJ2-2; weak D call: TRBD1 (6 bases). The length of the CDR3 is 14 residues. CDR1 is SGDLS, CDR2 YYNGEE, per germline. Trimming removed 1 base at V and 4 bases at J, with 8 bases between.